The 26 T cell receptor beta chains reported below all come from one sample, sequenced in a study of T cell responses to AZD1222 COVID-19 vaccine. Assay: immunoSEQ multiplex PCR; the TCRdb copy retains only in-frame clones and omits some. The sample has 150,000 to 200,000 clones; approximately 90% are singletons. Sequences were derived from peripheral blood, sampled 28 days after the second dose of the MenACWY control vaccine. Receptor source: an adult who received the MenACWY meningococcal vaccine as a control.

The chain uses TRBV30 and TRBJ2-3, with D possibly being TRBD2 (5 bases). The CDR3 is made up of 15 amino acids. Per the germline V gene, CDR1 is GTSNPN and CDR2 is SVGIG (reference sequence). V was cut by 2 bases and J by 2 bases, with 14 bases left in between. CDR3 residues: CAWSRRSDATDTQYF. CDR3 in DNA: TGTGCCTGGAGTCGGAGGAGCGACGCCACAGATACGCAGTATTTT.

The V call is TRBV4-3, the J call TRBJ2-7; D may be TRBD1 (6 bases). The CDR3 is 16 amino acids. V was clipped by 1 base and J by 1 base, with 14 bases between them. CDR1 LGHNA and CDR2 YSLEER come from the germline V gene. CDR3 nucleotides: TGCGCCAGCAGCCAAGTCTTGGGGACAAAGTCCTACGAGCAGTACTTC. It is translated as CASSQVLGTKSYEQYF.

V and J are TRBV27 and TRBJ2-1; 10 bases agree with TRBD2. This CDR3 is built from 14 residues. Looked up from germline, CDR1 is MNHEY and CDR2 is SMNVEV (reference sequence). Germline trimming cut 9 bases from V and 9 bases from J; bases unmatched to any gene: 11. The CDR3 DNA reads TGTGCCAGTATAAAGCGGGAGGGCCGTAGTGAGCAGTTCTTC. Protein sequence: CASIKREGRSEQFF.

The gene calls are TRBV28 and TRBJ1-5; D not certain. Trimming took off 8 bases at V and 7 bases at J, with 12 bases between the two ends. CDR3 size: 12 residues. The germline V gene encodes CDR1 MDHEN and CDR2 SYDVKM. CDR3 nucleotides: TGTGCCAGCCACGTTACGGGGCAGCCCCAGCATTTT. It specifies CASHVTGQPQHF.

This rearrangement joins TRBV5-4 to TRBJ2-4, with 13 bases matching TRBD2. V lost 3 bases, J lost 7 bases, and 7 bases stayed unmatched. The CDR3 covers 16 residues. Germline loops: CDR1 SGHNT, CDR2 YYREEE (reference sequence). CDR3 in amino acids: CASSSDTSGRGNIQYF. CDR3 sequence (DNA): TGTGCCAGCAGCTCCGACACTAGCGGGAGGGGGAACATTCAGTACTTC.

The genes are TRBV11-2 and TRBJ2-1; D ambiguous. The CDR3 runs to 16 residues. Trimming left V 1 base short and J 2 bases short, with 12 bases between. In germline, CDR1 is SGHAT, CDR2 FQNNGV. The CDR3 loop reads CASSLGDVRTYNEQFF. CDR3 sequence (DNA): TGTGCCAGCAGCTTAGGTGACGTACGTACCTACAATGAGCAGTTCTTC.

The CDR3 DNA follows: TGTGCCAGCAGTTTACCCGGGGGAGGCATTCAGTACTTC. Amino acids: CASSLPGGGIQYF. The V gene is TRBV28, the J gene TRBJ2-4, with a weak D call TRBD2 (6 bases). The CDR3 length is 13 residues. Trimming stripped 2 bases from V and 9 bases from J, with 11 bases between. Germline lookup yields CDR1 MDHEN and CDR2 SYDVKM. Looking up the rest from reference TRBV28 and TRBJ2-4 gives the full variable domain: DVKVTQSSRYLVKRTGEKVFLECVQDMDHENMFWYRQDPGLGLRLIYFSYDVKMKEKGDIPEGYSVSREKKERFSLILESASTNQTSMYLCASSLPGGGIQYFGAGTRLSVL.

This clone has only a few counts. The genes are TRBV9 and TRBJ1-2; D not resolved. Trimming stripped 0 bases from V and 5 bases from J, with 11 bases between. The CDR3 is 14 residues long. Looked up from germline, CDR1 is SGDLS and CDR2 is YYNGEE. CDR3 sequence: CASSVGAGPYGYTF. CDR3 sequence (DNA): TGTGCCAGCAGCGTAGGGGCAGGTCCTTATGGCTACACCTTC.

CDR3 amino acids: CASSLPPMAEGYTF. The CDR3 nucleotides are TGTGCCAGCTCACTTCCGCCAATGGCGGAAGGCTACACCTTC. This chain uses TRBV18 with TRBJ1-2; D not resolved. In germline, CDR1 is KGHSH, CDR2 LQKENI. The CDR3 extends over 14 amino acids. V shed 4 bases and J shed 8 bases, with 17 bases lying between them.

The V gene is TRBV28, the J gene TRBJ1-1, with unresolved D. This CDR3 has 14 residues. The V end was cut by 6 bases, the J end by 4 bases, with 15 bases between. Germline CDR1 and CDR2: MDHEN and SYDVKM. Written as DNA, the CDR3 is TGTGCCAGCAGCCTCCTGCAGATCCGCACTGAAGCTTTCTTT. It yields the protein CASSLLQIRTEAFF.

V is TRBV28 and J is TRBJ2-1; 7 nucleotides match TRBD1. CDR1 MDHEN and CDR2 SYDVKM come from the germline V gene. The V gene end was trimmed by 3 bases and the J gene end by 7 bases; junction bases not matched to a gene: 12. The CDR3 covers 16 residues. CDR3 amino acids: CASSFSRQGFGNEQFF. The CDR3 bases are TGTGCCAGCAGTTTCTCCAGACAGGGCTTTGGGAATGAGCAGTTCTTC.

The rearrangement joins TRBV4-3 to TRBJ1-6; TRBD1 matches at 7 bases. The length of the CDR3 is 14 residues. Germline V gives CDR1 LGHNA, CDR2 YSLEER. J gave up 9 bases and V 3 bases, and 5 bases lay outside the gene matches. The CDR3 DNA reads as TGCGCCAGCAGCCAGGTCAAGGGGGCTTCACCCCTCCACTTT. Translating it yields CASSQVKGASPLHF.

The chain combines TRBV7-9 with TRBJ1-4, with 10 bases matching TRBD1. The CDR3 spans 15 residues. With 5 bases clipped from V and 6 bases from J, the junction kept 6 bases outside the gene matches. Germline V gene sequence: CDR1 SEHNR, CDR2 FQNEAQ (reference sequence). The CDR3 region has the DNA TGTGCCAGCAGCCTAAGGGACAGGGGCTATGAAAAACTGTTTTTT. This sequence encodes CASSLRDRGYEKLFF.

The chain links TRBV5-6 to TRBJ1-2; no clear D gene. The CDR3 spans 13 residues. With 1 base removed from V and 1 base from J, the gap between germline ends came to 5 bases. Germline lookup yields CDR1 SGHDT and CDR2 YYEEEE. Here the CDR3 DNA reads TGTGCCAGCAGCTTGCGGGATAACTATGGCTACACCTTC. Protein product: CASSLRDNYGYTF.

The V gene is TRBV19, the J gene TRBJ1-1; D possibly corresponds to TRBD1 (5 bases). The germline V gene encodes CDR1 LNHDA and CDR2 SQIVND (reference sequence). The CDR3 totals 13 residues. V was shortened by 7 bases and J by 1 base, with 10 bases between the two germline ends. The CDR3 nucleotides are TGTGCCAGTATGGCAGGGCCGAACACTGAAGCTTTCTTT. Amino acids: CASMAGPNTEAFF.

This clone was observed a single time. V is TRBV5-4 and J is TRBJ1-2; a weak D match, TRBD1 (5 bases). Germline values: CDR1 SGHNT, CDR2 YYREEE (reference sequence). The V and J ends lost 6 bases and 8 bases respectively, with 23 bases between them. CDR3 size: 15 residues. The CDR3 loop reads CASTLGVLTPGGYTF. The CDR3 region has the DNA TGTGCCAGCACCCTTGGGGTCCTAACCCCAGGGGGCTACACCTTC.

V usage is TRBV5-4 and J usage is TRBJ2-7; weak D call: TRBD2 (5 bases). Germline V lookup: CDR1 SGHNT, CDR2 YYREEE (reference sequence). The CDR3 is 15 residues long. Between the trimmed V and J ends, which lost 4 bases and 2 bases, there was a span of 16 bases. Written as DNA, the CDR3 is TGTGCCAGCAGCCCCGGGATGAATGTGGCCTACGAGCAGTACTTC. Translated: CASSPGMNVAYEQYF. Complete variable domain (other parts from reference TRBV5-4 and TRBJ2-7): ETGVTQSPTHLIKTRGQQVTLRCSSQSGHNTVSWYQQALGQGPQFIFQYYREEENGRGNFPPRFSGLQFPNYSSELNVNALELDDSALYLCASSPGMNVAYEQYFGPGTRLTVT.

The chain has TRBV6-5 and TRBJ1-1; D unresolved. The CDR3 spans 14 residues. The germline gives CDR1 MNHEY, CDR2 SVGAGI. V lost 4 bases to trimming and J lost 2 bases, with 11 bases between them. The CDR3 DNA reads TGTGCCAGCAGTTGGACGTTAAGTAACACTGAAGCTTTCTTT. As protein: CASSWTLSNTEAFF.

The V gene is TRBV5-4, the J gene TRBJ2-2; no reliable D call. The CDR3 covers 14 residues. Germline CDR1 is SGHNT and CDR2 is YYREEE (reference sequence). The V and J ends lost 3 bases and 7 bases respectively, with 13 bases between them. CDR3 in amino acids: CASSWISGNGELFF. The CDR3 DNA sequence: TGTGCCAGCAGCTGGATCTCCGGAAACGGGGAGCTGTTTTTT.

The genes are TRBV6-5 and TRBJ1-2; possible D gene TRBD1, 5 bases. V shed 6 bases and J shed 5 bases, with 7 bases lying between them. This CDR3 is built from 11 residues. Germline CDR1 is MNHEY and CDR2 is SVGAGI. The CDR3 region is CASRSGYGYTF. In nucleotides, the CDR3 is TGTGCCAGCAGATCAGGGTATGGCTACACCTTC.

CDR3 protein: CASNPGTSNTGELFF. CDR3 DNA: TGTGCCAGCAACCCCGGGACTAGCAACACCGGGGAGCTGTTTTTT. The genes are TRBV6-5 and TRBJ2-2; 9 positions match TRBD2. V gave up 7 bases and J gave up 2 bases; unmatched junction bases: 5. Germline assignment: CDR1 MNHEY and CDR2 SVGAGI. The CDR3 is 15 amino acids.

The chain couples TRBV4-3 to TRBJ2-2; TRBD2 agrees at 12 bases. Germline trimming cut 4 bases from V and 7 bases from J; bases unmatched to any gene: 19. The length of the CDR3 is 20 residues. Germline V gene lookup returns CDR1 LGHNA and CDR2 YSLEER. CDR3 sequence reads: CASSPSTGRLAGGLNGELFF. Written as DNA, the CDR3 is TGCGCCAGCAGCCCCTCAACAGGTCGGCTAGCGGGAGGGTTAAACGGGGAGCTGTTTTTT.

This chain connects TRBV4-1 to TRBJ2-7, with D perhaps matching TRBD1 (7 bases). The CDR3 is made up of 15 amino acids. The ends were cut back, 4 bases at V and 4 bases at J, with 17 bases in the middle. Germline V gene lookup returns CDR1 MGHRA and CDR2 YSYEKL. DNA for the CDR3: TGCGCCAGCAGCCCGACAGGGAGGAATCTATACGAGCAGTACTTC. Protein sequence: CASSPTGRNLYEQYF.

This chain connects TRBV10-3 to TRBJ2-4, with D perhaps TRBD2 (6 bases). The germline CDR1 and CDR2 sequences are ENHRY and SYGVKD. The V gene lost 10 bases and the J gene lost 5 bases, with 12 bases spanning the gap. The CDR3 covers 12 residues. Here the CDR3 reads CATRGGENIQYF. CDR3 in DNA: TGTGCCACCCGGGGCGGGGAAAACATTCAGTACTTC.

DNA for the CDR3: TGTGCCAGCAGCGTCAGGACAGCCAAAACTGAAGCTTTCTTT. Its protein is CASSVRTAKTEAFF. J is TRBJ1-1 and V is TRBV7-9; D might be TRBD1 (6 bases). The CDR3 runs to 14 residues. Germline V gene lookup returns CDR1 SEHNR and CDR2 FQNEAQ (reference sequence). The V and J ends lost 5 bases and 5 bases respectively, with 15 bases between them.

The chain joins TRBV7-9 to TRBJ2-7; 9 bases are shared with TRBD1. J was trimmed by 5 bases and V by 3 bases; bases with no gene match: 2. From germline, CDR1 is SEHNR and CDR2 FQNEAQ (reference sequence). The CDR3 extends over 13 amino acids. This chain's CDR3 is CASSLDRGDEQYF. CDR3 in DNA: TGTGCCAGCAGCTTGGACAGGGGCGACGAGCAGTACTTC. The whole variable domain, filled in from reference TRBV7-9 and TRBJ2-7, reads DTGVSQNPRHKITKRGQNVTFRCDPISEHNRLYWYRQTLGQGPEFLTYFQNEAQLEKSRLLSDRFSAERPKGSFSTLEIQRTEQGDSAMYLCASSLDRGDEQYFGPGTRLTVT.